Below are 25 T cell receptor beta chains sequenced from a single sample in a study of blood T cell repertoires in COVID-19. Here immunoSEQ multiplex PCR was the method, and the copy in TCRdb shows in-frame clones only, minus some. The sample contains more than 45,000 clones, approximately 86% of which appear only once. Sequenced: peripheral blood. These receptor sequences come from a human donor with active COVID-19. The donor label of this sample is uncertain.

The chain carries TRBV5-1 and TRBJ1-1, with D possibly TRBD1 on 5 matching bases. Germline V gives CDR1 SGHRS, CDR2 YFSETQ. The CDR3 is made up of 16 amino acids. V lost 4 bases and J 4 bases, leaving 20 bases between the germline ends. This CDR3 is CASSDIEWTRVTEAFF. CDR3 bases: TGCGCCAGCAGCGATATAGAATGGACCAGGGTCACTGAAGCTTTCTTT.

This clone occurred a few times. The chain couples TRBV5-6 to TRBJ2-1, with TRBD2 matching 9 bases. The trim removed 4 bases at V and 7 bases at J, leaving 9 bases unmatched. The germline gives CDR1 SGHDT, CDR2 YYEEEE. CDR3 length equals 15 residues. The CDR3 reads CASSPRGGGGNEQFF. CDR3 in DNA: TGTGCCAGCAGCCCCCGAGGCGGGGGGGGAAATGAGCAGTTCTTC.

The chain is built from TRBV3-1 (or the pseudogene TRBV3-2) and TRBJ1-2, with 7 bases aligning to TRBD1. The CDR3 spans 15 residues. The V gene end was trimmed by 1 base and the J gene end by 5 bases; junction bases not matched to a gene: 7. Germline V CDR1 and CDR2: LGHDT, YNNKEL (reference sequence). Written as DNA, the CDR3 is TGTGCCAGCAGCCAAGGGGCGGGACAGAATTATGGCTACACCTTC. It yields the protein CASSQGAGQNYGYTF.

V and J are TRBV3-1 (or the pseudogene TRBV3-2) and TRBJ2-7; TRBD1 is a possible D gene (6 bases). Germline values: CDR1 LGHDT, CDR2 YNNKEL (reference sequence). The CDR3 covers 13 residues. Trimming pared 3 bases from V and 9 bases from J, leaving 15 bases between. DNA of the CDR3: TGTGCCAGCAGCCACTCACAGGGTTTGGGGCAGTACTTC. The encoded protein is CASSHSQGLGQYF.

This chain joins TRBV29-1 and TRBJ1-1; 8 bases agree with TRBD1. V was pared by 7 bases and J by 6 bases, with 10 bases of the junction left unmatched. Germline V gene lookup returns CDR1 SQVTM and CDR2 ANQGSEA. CDR3 size: 13 residues. As DNA, the CDR3 is TGCAGCGCCAGTGTTGGACAGGGCTCTGAAGCTTTCTTT. Its translation is CSASVGQGSEAFF.

The chain uses TRBV2 and TRBJ2-5, with 8 bases fitting TRBD2. Germline trimming cut 3 bases from V and 2 bases from J; bases unmatched to any gene: 11. CDR1 and CDR2 from the germline V gene are SNHLY and FYNNEI. The CDR3 length is 17 residues. Written as DNA, the CDR3 is TGTGCCAGCAGTGACGGTTGGAGCGGGGGATTACAAGAGACCCAGTACTTC. Translated, it gives CASSDGWSGGLQETQYF.

V gene TRBV4-1 combines with J gene TRBJ1-4; tentatively, D is TRBD1 (5 bases). The V and J ends lost 1 base and 0 bases respectively, with 15 bases between them. Germline assignment: CDR1 MGHRA and CDR2 YSYEKL. The CDR3 runs 18 residues. The CDR3 reads CASSQGAGSAATNEKLFF. The CDR3 DNA sequence: TGCGCCAGCAGCCAAGGGGCAGGGTCGGCTGCAACTAATGAAAAACTGTTTTTT.

J is TRBJ2-2 and V is TRBV28, with TRBD2 matching over 14 bases. This CDR3 contains 18 residues. Germline V gene sequence: CDR1 MDHEN, CDR2 SYDVKM. V lost 10 bases to trimming and J lost 4 bases; unmatched junction nucleotides: 14. CDR3 region: CAIAPTGLAGVSTGELFF. CDR3 DNA sequence: TGTGCCATCGCACCCACGGGACTAGCGGGAGTGAGCACCGGGGAGCTGTTTTTT.

The V and J genes are TRBV19 and TRBJ1-1; D might be TRBD1 (6 bases). Per the germline V gene, CDR1 is LNHDA and CDR2 is SQIVND (reference sequence). The CDR3 runs to 15 residues. V lost 4 bases and J 1 base, leaving 13 bases between the germline ends. CDR3 loop: CASSTMDSKNTEAFF. The DNA of the CDR3 is TGTGCCAGTAGTACAATGGACAGCAAGAACACTGAAGCTTTCTTT.

The chain joins TRBV6-1 to TRBJ2-2; D may be TRBD1 (5 bases). V shed 2 bases and J shed 5 bases, with 21 bases lying between them. The CDR3 sequence is 18 residues long. Germline lookup yields CDR1 MNHNS and CDR2 SASEGT. CDR3 coding DNA: TGTGCCAGCAGTGAAAGGGGCGCGAGGCAGGATTGGACCGGGGAGCTGTTTTTT. Its protein product is CASSERGARQDWTGELFF.

The chain has TRBV6-5 and TRBJ2-1; perhaps TRBD1 as D (6 bases). Germline V lookup: CDR1 MNHEY, CDR2 SVGAGI. This CDR3 is 15 amino acids long. V lost 3 bases, J lost 2 bases, and 11 bases lay in between. CDR3 protein: CASSYVDSPYNEQFF. CDR3 in DNA: TGTGCCAGCAGTTATGTGGACAGTCCCTACAATGAGCAGTTCTTC.

The V call is TRBV11-2, the J call TRBJ2-5, with 8 bases aligning to TRBD1. V lost 4 bases to trimming and J lost 1 base; unmatched junction nucleotides: 8. Germline values: CDR1 SGHAT, CDR2 FQNNGV. CDR3 length: 16 amino acids. The DNA of the CDR3 is TGTGCCAGCAGCTCCGTTTTCGACAGGGGCCAAGAGACCCAGTACTTC. This translates into CASSSVFDRGQETQYF.

V gene TRBV27 combines with J gene TRBJ1-2, with 8 nucleotides matching TRBD1. V lost 6 bases to trimming and J lost 8 bases; unmatched junction nucleotides: 8. Germline V gives CDR1 MNHEY, CDR2 SMNVEV (reference sequence). The CDR3 loop spans 13 amino acids. In nucleotides, the CDR3 is TGTGCCAGCAGAAAGGACAGGGTGAGGGGCTACACCTTC. This gives the protein CASRKDRVRGYTF.

The rearrangement uses TRBV2 and TRBJ2-4, with TRBD1 matching over 10 bases. This CDR3 region has 21 residues. V was pared by 5 bases and J by 1 base, with 20 bases of the junction left unmatched. Germline V gives CDR1 SNHLY, CDR2 FYNNEI. CDR3 amino acids: CASSRSGTGVVKEEAKNIQYF. DNA for the CDR3: TGTGCCAGCAGTCGATCCGGGACAGGGGTAGTAAAGGAGGAGGCCAAAAACATTCAGTACTTC.

The V call is TRBV5-6, the J call TRBJ2-1; D not certain. Germline assignment: CDR1 SGHDT and CDR2 YYEEEE. This CDR3 has 15 residues. V lost 5 bases, J lost 1 base, and 13 bases lay in between. CDR3 protein: CASRAGPASYNEQFF. Written as DNA, the CDR3 is TGTGCCAGCAGGGCAGGTCCGGCTTCCTACAATGAGCAGTTCTTC.

The J gene is TRBJ2-7, the V gene TRBV3-1 (or the pseudogene TRBV3-2), with 7 positions matching TRBD1. With 4 bases clipped from V and 3 bases from J, the junction kept 3 bases outside the gene matches. The CDR3 runs 13 residues. CDR1 is LGHDT, CDR2 YNNKEL, per germline (reference sequence). CDR3 in DNA: TGTGCCAGCAGCCGCAACAGGGGCTACGAGCAGTACTTC. Translation: CASSRNRGYEQYF.

By share, this clone ranks as medium-sized. The gene calls are TRBV2 and TRBJ2-7; D is possibly TRBD1 (5 bases). Germline CDR1 SNHLY, CDR2 FYNNEI. The CDR3 is 17 residues long. Between the trimmed V and J ends, which lost 0 bases and 1 base, there was a span of 16 bases. CDR3 DNA: TGTGCCAGCAGTGAAGCAGGGGCGGCTGGGCTTTCCTACGAGCAGTACTTC. Protein sequence: CASSEAGAAGLSYEQYF.

The V call is TRBV18, the J call TRBJ2-7, with a tentative D call TRBD1 (6 bases). This CDR3 spans 14 amino acids. Trimming left V 6 bases short and J 0 bases short, with 12 bases between. Germline assignment: CDR1 KGHSH and CDR2 LQKENI. CDR3 loop: CASSAGALSYEQYF. In DNA form, the CDR3 reads TGTGCCAGCTCCGCAGGGGCCCTCTCCTACGAGCAGTACTTC.

The V and J genes are TRBV4-3 and TRBJ1-3; no firm D call. The V and J ends lost 0 bases and 2 bases respectively, with 8 bases between them. The CDR3 consists of 15 residues. The germline gives CDR1 LGHNA, CDR2 YSLEER. In nucleotides, the CDR3 is TGCGCCAGCAGCCAAGATGCGTTTACTGGAAACACCATATATTTT. Its protein is CASSQDAFTGNTIYF.

This chain joins TRBV28 and TRBJ1-1, with D possibly TRBD1 on 5 matching bases. The V end was cut by 6 bases, the J end by 0 bases, with 17 bases between. Germline CDR1 reads MDHEN; CDR2 reads SYDVKM. The CDR3 is made up of 16 amino acids. The CDR3 here is CASSRPGLTLNTEAFF. The CDR3 bases are TGTGCCAGCAGCCGGCCGGGACTGACTCTGAACACTGAAGCTTTCTTT. Using reference TRBV28 and TRBJ1-1 for the parts outside the CDR3, the full variable domain is DVKVTQSSRYLVKRTGEKVFLECVQDMDHENMFWYRQDPGLGLRLIYFSYDVKMKEKGDIPEGYSVSREKKERFSLILESASTNQTSMYLCASSRPGLTLNTEAFFGQGTRLTVV.

This chain uses TRBV28 with TRBJ2-7, with 7 bases that match TRBD2. The CDR3 consists of 14 residues. Germline-derived CDR1 and CDR2 are MDHEN and SYDVKM. J lost 0 bases, V lost 5 bases, and 4 bases had no gene match. DNA for the CDR3: TGTGCCAGCAGTCAACTAGCGATCTCCTACGAGCAGTACTTC. It codes for CASSQLAISYEQYF.

V and J are TRBV28 and TRBJ2-2; D unresolved. Between the trimmed V and J ends, which lost 7 bases and 3 bases, there was a span of 15 bases. The CDR3 runs to 15 residues. The germline CDR1 and CDR2 sequences are MDHEN and SYDVKM. The CDR3 nucleotides read TGTGCCAGCAAAGATCTAAATCGTGACACCGGGGAGCTGTTTTTT. Amino acid sequence: CASKDLNRDTGELFF. The full variable domain, rest sourced from reference TRBV28 and TRBJ2-2, is DVKVTQSSRYLVKRTGEKVFLECVQDMDHENMFWYRQDPGLGLRLIYFSYDVKMKEKGDIPEGYSVSREKKERFSLILESASTNQTSMYLCASKDLNRDTGELFFGEGSRLTVL.

V usage is TRBV5-4 and J usage is TRBJ2-2; no clear D gene. V shed 4 bases and J shed 1 base, with 8 bases lying between them. The CDR3 is made up of 14 amino acids. Germline CDR1 is SGHNT and CDR2 is YYREEE (reference sequence). This chain's CDR3 is CASSQARNTGELFF. The CDR3 nucleotides read TGTGCCAGCAGCCAGGCGAGGAACACCGGGGAGCTGTTTTTT.

This clone has only one observation. This chain links TRBV19 with TRBJ1-6; possibly TRBD1 for D (6 bases). The V end was cut by 1 base, the J end by 10 bases, with 11 bases between. The CDR3 is made up of 14 amino acids. Looked up from germline, CDR1 is LNHDA and CDR2 is SQIVND (reference sequence). This chain's CDR3 is CASSIVQGFSPLHF. For the CDR3, the DNA is TGTGCCAGTAGTATAGTACAGGGTTTCTCACCCCTCCACTTT.

The V call is TRBV2, the J call TRBJ1-1; possible D gene TRBD1, 6 bases. The CDR3 has 14 amino acids. Trimming shortened V by 6 bases and J by 4 bases, and 15 bases separated the two germline ends. CDR1 is SNHLY and CDR2 is FYNNEI in the germline V gene. The CDR3 loop reads CASREQGGVTEAFF. The CDR3 nucleotides are TGTGCCAGCAGGGAACAGGGTGGGGTCACTGAAGCTTTCTTT. Looking up the rest from reference TRBV2 and TRBJ1-1 gives the full variable domain: EPEVTQTPSHQVTQMGQEVILRCVPISNHLYFYWYRQILGQKVEFLVSFYNNEISEKSEIFDDQFSVERPDGSNFTLKIRSTKLEDSAMYFCASREQGGVTEAFFGQGTRLTVV.